The rows below give T cell receptor beta chains drawn from one sample of a study of blood T cell repertoires in COVID-19. TCRdb's table, derived via immunoSEQ multiplex PCR, lists solely in-frame clones and lacks some. The sample has fewer than 300,000 clones; approximately 85% are singletons. The sample consisted of peripheral blood. These receptors were obtained from a man aged 45 to 65 with active or convalescent COVID-19. The CDR3 runs from the conserved cysteine through the conserved F or W. The D gene is left open where the match is weak. A clone size is listed for some rows: how often the clone was seen (once, few, many), or a class if it is expanded.

>TRBJ1-6|NA|TRBV5-6|TRBD1
TGTGCCAGCAGCCACGGACAGGGTAACGCTATAAATTCACCCCTCCACTTT
CASSHGQGNAINSPLHF
>TRBJ2-1|NA|TRBV5-4|NA
TGTGCCAGCAGCTTGGCCGGGAGAGCGTCGGGGGAGCAGTTCTTC
CASSLAGRASGEQFF
>TRBJ2-6|NA|TRBV5-6|TRBD1
TGTGCCAGCAGCTCGGCCGGGACAGGGGGCTCTGGGGCCAACGTCCTGACTTTC
CASSSAGTGGSGANVLTF
>TRBJ1-2|NA|TRBV10-3|TRBD1
TGTGCCATCAGCCGGACAGGCTCCTCCTATGGCTACACCTTC
CAISRTGSSYGYTF
>TRBJ2-7|NA|TRBV7-2|NA
TGTGCCAGCAGCTTAGCGCGGGCTACACTCGGCGAGCAGTACTTC
CASSLARATLGEQYF
>TRBJ1-2|once|TRBV5-6|NA
TGTGCCAGCAGCTTGGAAGGACTGACGAGTGGTGACTATGGCTACACCTTC
CASSLEGLTSGDYGYTF
>TRBJ2-3|NA|TRBV7-2|NA
TGTGCCAGCAGCTCCGGACTACCCGGGGGTACGCAGTATTTT
CASSSGLPGGTQYF
>TRBJ1-5|NA|TRBV28|NA
TGTGCCAGCCGAATGGGGGGGGCTCAGCCCCAGCATTTT
CASRMGGAQPQHF
>TRBJ2-7|once|TRBV28|TRBD1
TGTGCCAGCAGTTATGACAGGGCCTACGAGCAGTACTTC
CASSYDRAYEQYF
>TRBJ1-2|NA|TRBV25-1|NA
TGTGCCAGCAGCCGGGATACTAACTATGGCTACACCTTC
CASSRDTNYGYTF
>TRBJ1-5|NA|TRBV19|NA
TGTGCCAGTAGTCGGGGGGGGGCTGGTCAGCCCCAGCATTTT
CASSRGGAGQPQHF
>TRBJ1-4|NA|TRBV28|TRBD1
TGTGCCAGCAGTTTCGTACAGGGGGGGGAAAAACTGTTTTTT
CASSFVQGGEKLFF
>TRBJ2-1|NA|TRBV18|TRBD2
TGTGCCAGCTCACCTTCCTCTCCGGGACTAGGCTCCTACAATGAGCAGTTCTTC
CASSPSSPGLGSYNEQFF
>TRBJ2-7|NA|TRBV10-3|NA
TGTGCCATCAGCGGGGGCTCCTACGAGCAGTACTTC
CAISGGSYEQYF
>TRBJ2-7|NA|TRBV4-1|NA
TGCGCCAGCAGCCATCCGGAGCGGGCCGTCTACGAGCAGTACTTC
CASSHPERAVYEQYF
>TRBJ1-1|NA|TRBV24-1|NA
TGTGCCACCAGTGATTTGGGGTCGGGAGTTGGAGCTTTCTTT
CATSDLGSGVGAFF
>TRBJ2-3|NA|TRBV5-6|NA
TGTGCCAGCAGTACAGGCGGTACGCAGTATTTT
CASSTGGTQYF
>TRBJ1-5|few|TRBV25-1|NA
TGTGCCAGCAGTGAGGGGGGGCCCCAGCATTTT
CASSEGGPQHF
>TRBJ2-3|NA|TRBV10-1|TRBD2
TGCGCCAGCAGTGAGGGTAGCGGGAGGCTTGATACGCAGTATTTT
CASSEGSGRLDTQYF
>TRBJ1-1|NA|TRBV5-1|NA
TGCGCCAGCAGCCTGACAGCCCGGGTGAACACTGAAGCTTTCTTT
CASSLTARVNTEAFF
>TRBJ1-1|NA|TRBV19|TRBD1
TGTGCCAGTAGTATAGATCGGACAGGCCGGGGGCACACTGAAGCTTTCTTT
CASSIDRTGRGHTEAFF
>TRBJ2-1|NA|TRBV19|NA
TGTGCCAGTAGTAGCCGGAGGGGGGGGGATGAGCAGTTCTTC
CASSSRRGGDEQFF
>TRBJ2-7|NA|TRBV4-1|TRBD2
TGCGCCAGCAGCCAAGCAGCGGGAGACGCTAGCGAGCAGTACTTC
CASSQAAGDASEQYF
>TRBJ2-5|NA|TRBV6-5|TRBD2
TGTGCCAGCAGTTACCAGGCGGGAGGAGAGACCCAGTACTTC
CASSYQAGGETQYF
>TRBJ2-2|NA|TRBV5-6|NA
TGTGCCAGCAGCTTGGAACGGGACGGGGAGCTGTTTTTT
CASSLERDGELFF
>TRBJ2-3|NA|TRBV10-3|TRBD1
TGTGCCACCCGTAACCGACAGGGGCCTAGCACAGATACGCAGTATTTT
CATRNRQGPSTDTQYF
>TRBJ1-2|NA|TRBV25-1|TRBD1
TGTGCCAGCATGGACAGGGTGGGTGGCTACACCTTC
CASMDRVGGYTF
>TRBJ1-1|NA|TRBV18|NA
TGTGCCAGCTCACCAAACAGCTTATACACTGAAGCTTTCTTT
CASSPNSLYTEAFF
>TRBJ1-5|NA|TRBV6-1|NA
TGTGCCAGCAGTGACTGGGCGGGGGATAGCAATCAGCCCCAGCATTTT
CASSDWAGDSNQPQHF
>TRBJ1-2|NA|TRBV5-1|NA
TGCGCCAGCAGCTTCGAAGACAGCGGGAATGGCTACACCTTC
CASSFEDSGNGYTF
>TRBJ1-3|NA|TRBV7-3|NA
TGTGCCAGCAGCTTAACCAGCTCTGGAAACACCATATATTTT
CASSLTSSGNTIYF
>TRBJ1-2|NA|TRBV4-2|NA
TGTGCCAGCAGCCAAGAAAAGCTGGGCACCTATGGCTACACCTTC
CASSQEKLGTYGYTF
>TRBJ2-7|once|TRBV5-1|NA
TGCGCCAGCAGCTTGGAACCAGGGATCCACGAGCAGTACTTC
CASSLEPGIHEQYF
>TRBJ1-6|once|TRBV4-1|NA
TGCGCCAGCAGCCAAGGGGCGCGAAATTCACCCCTCCACTTT
CASSQGARNSPLHF
>TRBJ2-1|NA|TRBV18|TRBD2
TGTGCCAGCTCACTACCCGGGAGCGGGAGGGCCGGAGGGAATGAGCAGTTCTTC
CASSLPGSGRAGGNEQFF
>TRBJ2-7|NA|TRBV30|NA
TGTGCCTGGAGTGTGGGCAGTACCTACGAGCAGTACTTC
CAWSVGSTYEQYF
>TRBJ2-1|once|TRBV3-1/TRBV3-2|TRBD2
TGTGCCAGCAGCCAGACCAATAACGGACTAGCGGCAAATGAGCAGTTCTTC
CASSQTNNGLAANEQFF
>TRBJ2-3|NA|TRBV10-3|TRBD2
TGTGCCATCAGGACCGGGACTAGCGGGGTCACAGATACGCAGTATTTT
CAIRTGTSGVTDTQYF
>TRBJ2-5|NA|TRBV30|NA
TGTGCCTGGACAAAAACCGGAGGGGGCGGGGAGACCCAGTACTTC
CAWTKTGGGGETQYF
>TRBJ2-1|NA|TRBV30|TRBD2
TGTGCCTGGAGTAGCGGGAGGTACAATGAGCAGTTCTTC
CAWSSGRYNEQFF
>TRBJ1-6|NA|TRBV6-5|NA
TGTGCCAGTCGACCGGAGAGCCCCGTCCTCCACTTT
CASRPESPVLHF
>TRBJ1-5|NA|TRBV5-1|NA
TGCGCCAGCAGCTTGGTCCCGGGTAGCAATCAGCCCCAGCATTTT
CASSLVPGSNQPQHF
>TRBJ1-5|NA|TRBV6-1|TRBD1
TGTGCCAGCAGTGAGAGACAGGGGGGTCAGCCCCAGCATTTT
CASSERQGGQPQHF
>TRBJ2-7|NA|TRBV5-6|TRBD1
TGTGCCAGCAGCTTGACGGGGACAGGAGCCTACGAGCAGTACTTC
CASSLTGTGAYEQYF
>TRBJ1-2|NA|TRBV9|TRBD1
TGTGCCAGCAGCGTTGACAGGGATGGCTACACCTTC
CASSVDRDGYTF
>TRBJ1-1|few|TRBV11-2|TRBD1
TGTGCCAGCAGCTGGACAGGGTTGAACACTGAAGCTTTCTTT
CASSWTGLNTEAFF
>TRBJ1-1|NA|TRBV3-1/TRBV3-2|TRBD1
TGTGCCAGCAGCCAAGGGACAGGGGACGGCACTGAAGCTTTCTTT
CASSQGTGDGTEAFF
>TRBJ2-1|NA|TRBV5-4|NA
TGTGCCAGCAGCTCCCTCTTGGGGGGGCATGAGCAGTTCTTC
CASSSLLGGHEQFF
>TRBJ1-3|NA|TRBV2|TRBD1
TGTGCCAGCATGAAGGACAGGGGGCTAGCTGGAAACACCATATATTTT
CASMKDRGLAGNTIYF
>TRBJ1-1|NA|TRBV2|TRBD1
TGTGCCAGCACCAGGGACAGCCTCACTGAAGCTTTCTTT
CASTRDSLTEAFF
>TRBJ2-1|NA|TRBV5-5|TRBD2
TGTGCCAGCAGCCTGACTAGCGGGAGGGTTGAGCAGTTCTTC
CASSLTSGRVEQFF
>TRBJ2-6|NA|TRBV4-2|TRBD2
TGTGCCAGCAGCCCCACCACCTCTCTAGCGGGAGTTGGTGGGGCCAACGTCCTGACTTTC
CASSPTTSLAGVGGANVLTF
>TRBJ2-1|few|TRBV19|TRBD2
TGTGCCAGTAGTAGGACTAGCGGGAGTTTCTCCAATGAGCAGTTCTTC
CASSRTSGSFSNEQFF
>TRBJ2-1|once|TRBV7-3|NA
TGTGCCAGCAGCCGACATAGCGGAAGCTCCTACAATGAGCAGTTCTTC
CASSRHSGSSYNEQFF
>TRBJ1-1|NA|TRBV28|NA
TGTGCCAGCAGTTTATGGGAGGGCTTTGTCTCTGAAGCTTTCTTT
CASSLWEGFVSEAFF
>TRBJ2-7|NA|TRBV6-6|TRBD2
TGTGCCAGCAGCACCCGACTAGCGGGAGGCCAAGACGAGCAGTACTTC
CASSTRLAGGQDEQYF
>TRBJ1-1|NA|TRBV28|TRBD1
TGTGCCAGCAGGAGCGGTGGACAGGGGAACACTGAAGCTTTCTTT
CASRSGGQGNTEAFF